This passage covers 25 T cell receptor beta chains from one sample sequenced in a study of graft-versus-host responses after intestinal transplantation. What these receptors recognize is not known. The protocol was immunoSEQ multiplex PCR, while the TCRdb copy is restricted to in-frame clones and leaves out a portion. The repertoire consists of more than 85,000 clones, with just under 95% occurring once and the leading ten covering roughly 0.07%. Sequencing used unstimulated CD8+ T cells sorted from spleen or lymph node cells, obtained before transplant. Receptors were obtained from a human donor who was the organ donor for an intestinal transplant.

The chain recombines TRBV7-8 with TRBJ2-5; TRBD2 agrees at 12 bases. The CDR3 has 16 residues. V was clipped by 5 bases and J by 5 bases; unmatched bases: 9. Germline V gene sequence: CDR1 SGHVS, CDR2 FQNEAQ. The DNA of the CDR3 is TGTGCCAGCAGCAGCCGACTAGCGGGAGCGGTGGAGACCCAGTACTTC. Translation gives CASSSRLAGAVETQYF.

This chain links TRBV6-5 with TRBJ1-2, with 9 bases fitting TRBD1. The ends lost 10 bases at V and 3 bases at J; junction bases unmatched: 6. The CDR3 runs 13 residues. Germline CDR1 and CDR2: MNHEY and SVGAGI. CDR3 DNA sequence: TGTGCCATAAGGGACAGGGAGTACTATGGCTACACCTTC. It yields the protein CAIRDREYYGYTF.

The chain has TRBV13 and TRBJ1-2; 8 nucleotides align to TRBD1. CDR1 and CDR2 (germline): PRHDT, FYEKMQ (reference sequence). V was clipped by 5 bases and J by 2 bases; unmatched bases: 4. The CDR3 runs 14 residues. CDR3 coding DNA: TGTGCCAGCAGCCCAGGACAGGGCAACTATGGCTACACCTTC. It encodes CASSPGQGNYGYTF.

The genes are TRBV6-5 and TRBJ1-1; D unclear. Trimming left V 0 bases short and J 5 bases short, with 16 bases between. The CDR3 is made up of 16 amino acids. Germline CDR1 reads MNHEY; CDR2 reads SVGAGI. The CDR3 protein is CASSYSFNRGGTEAFF. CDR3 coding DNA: TGTGCCAGCAGTTACTCTTTTAATCGGGGAGGAACTGAAGCTTTCTTT.

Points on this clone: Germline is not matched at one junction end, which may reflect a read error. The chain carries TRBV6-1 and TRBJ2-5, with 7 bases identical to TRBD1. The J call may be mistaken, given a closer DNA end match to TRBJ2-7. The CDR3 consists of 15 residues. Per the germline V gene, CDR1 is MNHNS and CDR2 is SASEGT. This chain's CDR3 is CASREGQALSYEQYF. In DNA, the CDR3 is TGTGCCAGCAGGGAAGGACAGGCACTCTCCTACGAGCAGTACTTC.

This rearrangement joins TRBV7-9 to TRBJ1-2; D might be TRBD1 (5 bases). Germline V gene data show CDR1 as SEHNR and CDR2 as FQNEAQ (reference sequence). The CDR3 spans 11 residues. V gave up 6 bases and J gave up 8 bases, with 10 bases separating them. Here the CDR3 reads CASRLGQGYTF. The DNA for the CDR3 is TGTGCCAGCAGGTTGGGGCAGGGCTACACCTTC.

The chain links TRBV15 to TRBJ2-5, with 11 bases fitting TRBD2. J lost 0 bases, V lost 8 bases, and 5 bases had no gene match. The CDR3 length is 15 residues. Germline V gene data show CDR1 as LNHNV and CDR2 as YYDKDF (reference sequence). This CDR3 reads CATSGTSGYQETQYF. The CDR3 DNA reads TGTGCCACCTCCGGGACTAGCGGCTACCAAGAGACCCAGTACTTC.

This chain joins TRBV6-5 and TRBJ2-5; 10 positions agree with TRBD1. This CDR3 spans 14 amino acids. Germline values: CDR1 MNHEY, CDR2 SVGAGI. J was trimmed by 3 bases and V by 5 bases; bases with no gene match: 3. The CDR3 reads CASSRDRGEETQYF. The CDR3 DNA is TGTGCCAGCAGTCGGGACAGGGGTGAAGAGACCCAGTACTTC.

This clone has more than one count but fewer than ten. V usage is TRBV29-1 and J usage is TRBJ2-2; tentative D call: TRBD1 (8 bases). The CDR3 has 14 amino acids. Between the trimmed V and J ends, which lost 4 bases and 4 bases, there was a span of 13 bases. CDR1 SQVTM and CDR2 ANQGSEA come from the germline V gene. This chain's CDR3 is CSVAGGGGTGELFF. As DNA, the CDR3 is TGCAGCGTTGCAGGGGGCGGGGGCACCGGGGAGCTGTTTTTT.

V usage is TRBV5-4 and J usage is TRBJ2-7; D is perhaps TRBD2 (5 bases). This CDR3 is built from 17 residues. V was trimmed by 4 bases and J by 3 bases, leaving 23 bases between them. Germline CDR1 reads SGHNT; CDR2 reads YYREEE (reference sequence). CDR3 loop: CASSLGPLSGPHYEQYF. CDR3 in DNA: TGTGCCAGCAGCCTGGGCCCCCTCAGCGGACCACACTACGAGCAGTACTTC.

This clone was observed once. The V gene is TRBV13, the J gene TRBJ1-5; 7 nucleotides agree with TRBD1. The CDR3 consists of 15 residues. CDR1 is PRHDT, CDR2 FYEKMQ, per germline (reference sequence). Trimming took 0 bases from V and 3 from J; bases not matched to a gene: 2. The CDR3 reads CASSLGTGANQPQHF. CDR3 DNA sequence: TGTGCCAGCAGCTTAGGCACAGGGGCCAATCAGCCCCAGCATTTT.

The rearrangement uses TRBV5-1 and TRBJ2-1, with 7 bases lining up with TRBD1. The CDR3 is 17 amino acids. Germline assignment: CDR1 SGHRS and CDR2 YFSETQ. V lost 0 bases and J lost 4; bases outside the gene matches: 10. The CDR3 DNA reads TGCGCCAGCAGCTTGGGATCCTGGGACAGCACATACAATGAGCAGTTCTTC. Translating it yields CASSLGSWDSTYNEQFF.

The CDR3 loop reads CSALGLGVGYEQYF. DNA for the CDR3: TGCAGCGCCCTAGGACTAGGCGTGGGGTACGAGCAGTACTTC. The chain employs TRBV29-1 and TRBJ2-7; 7 bases map to TRBD2. This CDR3 has 14 residues. V lost 7 bases, J lost 4 bases, and 13 bases stayed unmatched. CDR1 is SQVTM, CDR2 ANQGSEA, per germline.

The CDR3: CASTQSSLGHPNEKLFF. The DNA of the CDR3 is TGTGCCAGCACCCAATCCTCCCTGGGACACCCGAATGAAAAACTGTTTTTT. J is TRBJ1-4 and V is TRBV11-2; D might be TRBD1 (6 bases). The germline gives CDR1 SGHAT, CDR2 FQNNGV. V was cut by 7 bases and J by 5 bases, with 23 bases left in between. This CDR3 contains 17 residues.

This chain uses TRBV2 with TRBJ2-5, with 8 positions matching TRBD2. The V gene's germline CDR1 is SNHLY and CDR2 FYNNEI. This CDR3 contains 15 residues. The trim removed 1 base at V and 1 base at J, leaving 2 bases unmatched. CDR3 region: CASSEDAGGQETQYF. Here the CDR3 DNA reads TGTGCCAGCAGTGAAGACGCGGGGGGCCAAGAGACCCAGTACTTC.

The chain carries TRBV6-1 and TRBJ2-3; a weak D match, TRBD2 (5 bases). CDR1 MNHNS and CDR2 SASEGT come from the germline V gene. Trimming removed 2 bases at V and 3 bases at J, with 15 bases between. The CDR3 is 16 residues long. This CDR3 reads CASSELSGIVTDTQYF. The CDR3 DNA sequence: TGTGCCAGCAGTGAATTATCCGGGATTGTAACAGATACGCAGTATTTT.

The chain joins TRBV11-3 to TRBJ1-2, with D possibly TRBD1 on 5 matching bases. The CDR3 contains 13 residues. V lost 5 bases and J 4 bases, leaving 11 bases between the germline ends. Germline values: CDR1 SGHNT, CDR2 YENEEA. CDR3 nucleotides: TGTGCCAGCAGCGCAGGGTTCGTCTATGGCTACACCTTC. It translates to CASSAGFVYGYTF.

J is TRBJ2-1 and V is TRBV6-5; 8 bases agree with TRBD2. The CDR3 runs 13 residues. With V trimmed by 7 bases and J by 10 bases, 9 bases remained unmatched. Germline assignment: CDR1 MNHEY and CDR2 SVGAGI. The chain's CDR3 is CASTPGGLGEQFF. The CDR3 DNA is TGTGCCAGCACCCCGGGGGGGCTTGGAGAGCAGTTCTTC.

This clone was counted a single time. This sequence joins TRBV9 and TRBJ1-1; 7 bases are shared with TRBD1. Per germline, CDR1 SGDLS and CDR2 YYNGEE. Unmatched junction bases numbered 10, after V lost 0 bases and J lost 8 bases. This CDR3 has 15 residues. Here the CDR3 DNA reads TGTGCCAGCAGCGTAGTAGTGACAGGGACTCGGGAAGCTTTCTTT. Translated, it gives CASSVVVTGTREAFF.

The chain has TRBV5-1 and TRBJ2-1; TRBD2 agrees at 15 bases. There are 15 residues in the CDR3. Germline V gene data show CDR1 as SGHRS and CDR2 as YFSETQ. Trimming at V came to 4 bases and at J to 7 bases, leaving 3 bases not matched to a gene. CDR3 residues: CASSPGLAGGNEQFF. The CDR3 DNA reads TGCGCCAGCAGCCCCGGACTAGCGGGGGGGAATGAGCAGTTCTTC.

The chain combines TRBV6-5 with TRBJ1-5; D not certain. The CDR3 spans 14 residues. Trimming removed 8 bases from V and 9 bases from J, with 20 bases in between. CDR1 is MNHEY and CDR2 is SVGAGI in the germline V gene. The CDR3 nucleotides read TGTGCCAGCTCTCTAACTACAAGGAGTGGGCCCCAGCATTTT. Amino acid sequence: CASSLTTRSGPQHF.

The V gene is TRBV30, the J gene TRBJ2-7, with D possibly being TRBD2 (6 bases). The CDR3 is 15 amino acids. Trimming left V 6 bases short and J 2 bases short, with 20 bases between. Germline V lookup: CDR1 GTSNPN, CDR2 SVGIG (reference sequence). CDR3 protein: CACLSRGNPPYEQYF. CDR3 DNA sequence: TGTGCCTGCCTAAGTCGGGGGAACCCCCCCTACGAGCAGTACTTC. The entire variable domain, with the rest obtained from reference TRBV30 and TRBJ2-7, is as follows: SQTIHQWPATLVQPVGSPLSLECTVEGTSNPNLYWYRQAAGRGLQLLFYSVGIGQISSEVPQNLSASRPQDRQFILSSKKLLLSDSGFYLCACLSRGNPPYEQYFGPGTRLTVT.

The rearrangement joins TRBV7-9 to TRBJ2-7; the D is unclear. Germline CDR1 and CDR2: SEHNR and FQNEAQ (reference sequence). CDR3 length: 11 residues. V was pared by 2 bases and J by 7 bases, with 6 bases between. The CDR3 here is CASSLSGEQYF. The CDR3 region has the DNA TGTGCCAGCAGCTTATCGGGTGAGCAGTACTTC.

The CDR3 DNA sequence: TGCGCCAGCAGCCAACCCCTGCGGGGGGGCGTGGGCACAGATACGCAGTATTTT. As protein: CASSQPLRGGVGTDTQYF. This chain links TRBV4-1 with TRBJ2-3, with TRBD2 matching 9 bases. Germline CDR1 reads MGHRA; CDR2 reads YSYEKL. Trimming at V came to 2 bases and at J to 1 base, leaving 10 bases not matched to a gene. The CDR3 contains 18 residues.

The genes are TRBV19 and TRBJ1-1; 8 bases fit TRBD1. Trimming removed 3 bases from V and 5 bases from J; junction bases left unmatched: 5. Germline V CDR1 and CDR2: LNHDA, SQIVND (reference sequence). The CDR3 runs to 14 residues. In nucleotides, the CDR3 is TGTGCCAGTAGTATGCAGGGGGCCAGGACTGAAGCTTTCTTT. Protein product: CASSMQGARTEAFF.